This entry describes one T cell receptor beta chain. Its cognate antigen is unknown. Trimming took off 0 bases at V and 5 bases at J, with 11 bases between the two ends. Looked up from germline, CDR1 is SGHRS and CDR2 is YFSETQ. This CDR3 has 14 amino acids. Generated by immunoSEQ multiplex PCR, the TCRdb table keeps only in-frame clones and is missing some. The table lists approximately 26,000 clones, more than 65% of them singletons. The source of the sample is a study of T cell clones after liver transplantation. Sorting of unstimulated PBMCs yielded separate CD3+CD4+ and CD3+CD8+ fractions. General observations from the study: A significant post-transplant drop in circulating graft-donor-reactive CD4 TCRbeta sequences occurred in most of the 8 subjects. In two subjects, few donor cells limited the measurable donor-reactive repertoire. Rather than being deleted, graft donor-reactive T cells may have moved into the graft.

Sample: CD4+ T cells from blood, taken before liver transplant. The receptor was derived from a human donor who received a liver transplant. The rearrangement links TRBV5-1 to TRBJ1-2, with D possibly TRBD1 on 6 matching bases. CDR3 sequence: CASSLGQDRYGYTF. The CDR3 DNA reads TGCGCCAGCAGCTTGGGACAGGATCGTTATGGCTACACCTTC.